This T cell receptor (beta chain) was retrieved from a study of circulating and synovial CD4+ cells in juvenile arthritis. Findings and caveats of the study: Some such blood samples were as oligoclonal as synovium.

Regarding this clone: Its antigen is unidentified.

The repertoire was sequenced with immunoSEQ multiplex PCR; TCRdb's copy has only in-frame clones and lacks some. There are 30,000 to 40,000 clones in the sample; 90% to 95% occur only once, and approximately 0.68% lies in the top ten. Germline V gives CDR1 LGHNA, CDR2 YSLEER. V gave up 0 bases and J gave up 0 bases, with 19 bases separating them. The CDR3 consists of 19 residues. This chain joins TRBV4-3 and TRBJ2-3, with D perhaps TRBD2 (7 bases). The sample consisted of CD4+ T cells from blood. The TCR sequence derives from a human donor with juvenile idiopathic arthritis. CDR3 DNA: TGCGCCAGCAGCCAAGATACGGGACGGGGGGCTTCTAGCACAGATACGCAGTATTTT. Translated: CASSQDTGRGASSTDTQYF.